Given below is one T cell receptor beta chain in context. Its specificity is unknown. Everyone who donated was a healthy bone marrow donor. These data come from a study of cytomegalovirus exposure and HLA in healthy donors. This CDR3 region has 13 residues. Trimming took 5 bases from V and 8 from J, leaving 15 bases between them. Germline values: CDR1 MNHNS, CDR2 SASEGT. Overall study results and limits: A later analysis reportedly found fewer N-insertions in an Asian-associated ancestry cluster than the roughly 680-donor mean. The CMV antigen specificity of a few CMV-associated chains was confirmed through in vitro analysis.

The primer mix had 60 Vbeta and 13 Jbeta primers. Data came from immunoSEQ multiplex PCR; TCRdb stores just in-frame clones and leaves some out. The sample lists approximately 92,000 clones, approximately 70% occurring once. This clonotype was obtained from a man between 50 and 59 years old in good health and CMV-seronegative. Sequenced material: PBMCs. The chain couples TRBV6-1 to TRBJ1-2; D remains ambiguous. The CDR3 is CASSRGPKEGYTF. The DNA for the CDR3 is TGTGCCAGCAGTCGAGGGCCTAAGGAAGGCTACACCTTC.